The 9 T cell receptor beta chains in this list originate from one sample, sequenced in a study of response to subunit inactivated influenza vaccine. TCRdb re-analysed the RT-PCR reads in MiXCR, keeping a single row per CDR3 protein. The data hold 150,000 or so distinct CDR3 sequences, with under 13% observed a single time. The sequences come from non-naive T cells sorted from PBMCs, collected 40 to 50 days after vaccination. These receptor sequences come from a man between 50 and 59 years old who received an inactivated influenza vaccine.

This clonotype has a handful of counts. This rearrangement joins TRBV20-1 to TRBJ2-3; D gene ambiguous. Germline loops: CDR1 DFQATT, CDR2 SNEGSKA (reference sequence). Trimming cost V 6 bases and J 0 bases, with 16 bases left between them. The CDR3 is 15 residues long. The CDR3 sequence is CSALFRLTSTDTQYF. DNA of the CDR3: TGCAGTGCCCTATTTCGGCTAACTAGCACAGATACGCAGTATTTT.

The V and J genes are TRBV6-1 and TRBJ2-5, with TRBD1 matching 10 bases. J lost 6 bases, V lost 6 bases, and 10 bases had no gene match. The CDR3 is 15 amino acids. Germline loops: CDR1 MNHNS, CDR2 SASEGT. CDR3 sequence (DNA): TGTGCCAGCAGAAAGAGACAGGGGGCGCTTCAGACCCAGTACTTC. It is translated as CASRKRQGALQTQYF.

This clonotype was observed at least ten times. The rearrangement links TRBV3-1 to TRBJ1-1, with TRBD1 matching 9 bases. This CDR3 has 16 amino acids. The V gene end was trimmed by 1 base and the J gene end by 7 bases; junction bases not matched to a gene: 10. Germline CDR1 reads LGHDT; CDR2 reads YNNKEL (reference sequence). The CDR3 sequence: CASSQALTGGIGEAFF. In DNA form, the CDR3 reads TGTGCCAGCAGCCAAGCCCTAACAGGGGGCATTGGTGAAGCTTTCTTT.

The sample holds many counts of this clonotype. The J gene is TRBJ2-2, the V gene TRBV7-2; TRBD1 matches 7 bases. CDR3 length: 15 amino acids. V lost 4 bases, J lost 7 bases, and 9 bases stayed unmatched. CDR1 and CDR2 from the germline V gene are SGHTA and FQGNSA. In DNA form, the CDR3 reads TGTGCCAGCAGCTCTCAACTGACAGGGATCGGGGAGCTGTTTTTT. Its protein product is CASSSQLTGIGELFF.

CDR3 sequence reads: CASSQSETDNTEAFF. The DNA for the CDR3 is TGCGCCAGCAGTCAATCTGAGACAGATAACACTGAAGCTTTCTTT. The gene calls are TRBV23-1 and TRBJ1-1; possibly TRBD1 for D (5 bases). TRBV23-1 belongs to the ORF category, with a function that is uncertain. The ends were cut back, 0 bases at V and 2 bases at J, with 10 bases in the middle. CDR3 length equals 15 residues.

A few counts support this clonotype. This sequence joins TRBV5-1 and TRBJ1-6; 8 bases line up with TRBD1. This CDR3 comprises 15 residues. V lost 0 bases, J lost 6 bases, and 2 bases stayed unmatched. Germline loops: CDR1 SGHRS, CDR2 YFSETQ. The DNA for the CDR3 is TGCGCCAGCAGCTTGGACAGGGGGGGTAATTCACCCCTCCACTTT. Translation gives CASSLDRGGNSPLHF. Variable domain in full (rest from reference TRBV5-1 and TRBJ1-6): KAGVTQTPRYLIKTRGQQVTLSCSPISGHRSVSWYQQTPGQGLQFLFEYFSETQRNKGNFPGRFSGRQFSNSRSEMNVSTLELGDSALYLCASSLDRGGNSPLHFGNGTRLTVT.

A few counts support this clonotype. The chain recombines TRBV5-6 with TRBJ2-1; possible D gene TRBD2, 5 bases. V lost 1 base and J 4 bases, leaving 12 bases between the germline ends. This CDR3 has 15 amino acids. The germline CDR1 and CDR2 sequences are SGHDT and YYEEEE. CDR3 region: CASSLPGSGYNEQFF. For the CDR3, the DNA is TGTGCCAGCAGCTTGCCGGGGAGCGGTTACAATGAGCAGTTCTTC.

This clonotype has only a few counts. J is TRBJ1-2 and V is TRBV20-1; D perhaps matches TRBD1 (5 bases). CDR1 is DFQATT and CDR2 is SNEGSKA in the germline V gene (reference sequence). CDR3 length equals 13 residues. V was clipped by 2 bases and J by 7 bases, with 14 bases between them. Written as DNA, the CDR3 is TGCAGTGCTAGACTAAAACCGGGGCTTGGCTACACCTTC. Protein: CSARLKPGLGYTF.

The sample holds many counts of this clonotype. The V call is TRBV7-8, the J call TRBJ2-7; 7 bases fit TRBD1. The germline V gene encodes CDR1 SGHVS and CDR2 FQNEAQ. CDR3 size: 15 residues. Trimming took 4 bases from V and 2 from J; bases not matched to a gene: 8. The CDR3 nucleotides read TGTGCCAGCAGCTCCCGCCGGGACAGCCCCTACGAGCAGTACTTC. Translating gives CASSSRRDSPYEQYF.